The 32 T cell receptor beta chains presented below share a single source sample, sequenced in a study of beta chain features in type 1 diabetes. The study, taken as a whole, reports: Type 1 diabetes patients had TCRB CDR3s that were shorter (moderately but significantly so) in all four CD4+ subsets.

The sequenced template was cDNA made from the entire isolated RNA. TCRdb keeps only in-frame clones here, not all; method: immunoSEQ multiplex PCR. Seen here are 640,000 or so clones, about an eighth observed once, and the top ten hold approximately 0.02%. The antigens these receptors bind are not known. Material: naive CD4+ T cells from blood. The receptors were sampled from a man aged 18 to 30 with type 1 diabetes.

This clone has only a few counts. The genes are TRBV5-4 and TRBJ2-1; TRBD2 aligns across 11 bases. CDR1 SGHNT and CDR2 YYREEE come from the germline V gene (reference sequence). The junction had 11 bases not matched to a gene; V was cut back by 4 bases and J by 8 bases. This CDR3 is 16 amino acids long. Here the CDR3 DNA reads TGTGCCAGCAGCCCCGGTGGTAGCGGGGGGGAGGATGAGCAGTTCTTC. It specifies CASSPGGSGGEDEQFF.

This clone appeared a few times. V and J are TRBV9 and TRBJ2-5, with TRBD2 identical over 9 bases. The germline CDR1 and CDR2 sequences are SGDLS and YYNGEE. Trimming at V came to 2 bases and at J to 5 bases, leaving 10 bases not matched to a gene. This CDR3 has 16 amino acids. CDR3 loop: CASSVSGGPVWETQYF. The CDR3 DNA follows: TGTGCCAGCAGCGTGAGCGGGGGGCCTGTGTGGGAGACCCAGTACTTC.

The chain employs TRBV13 and TRBJ2-7; D unclear. This CDR3 has 13 residues. Germline-derived CDR1 and CDR2 are PRHDT and FYEKMQ (reference sequence). Trimming took off 2 bases at V and 0 bases at J, with 5 bases between the two ends. The CDR3 loop reads CASSLWSSYEQYF. In DNA form, the CDR3 reads TGTGCCAGCAGCTTATGGTCCTCCTACGAGCAGTACTTC.

The chain combines TRBV19 with TRBJ1-2; unclear D gene. Germline V gives CDR1 LNHDA, CDR2 SQIVND (reference sequence). The CDR3 extends over 11 amino acids. Trimming removed 6 bases from V and 2 bases from J, with 4 bases in between. The CDR3 nucleotides read TGTGCCAGTAGGTTGAACTATGGCTACACCTTC. Protein product: CASRLNYGYTF.

The chain combines TRBV2 with TRBJ2-7; D uncertain. Trimming took off 4 bases at V and 6 bases at J, with 10 bases between the two ends. This CDR3 spans 12 amino acids. CDR1 SNHLY and CDR2 FYNNEI come from the germline V gene. CDR3 sequence: CASSVAQIEQYF. CDR3 in DNA: TGTGCCAGCAGTGTGGCACAGATCGAGCAGTACTTC.

This clone has more than one count but fewer than ten. V and J are TRBV11-1 and TRBJ2-2; no reliable D call. Germline loops: CDR1 SGHAT, CDR2 FQDESV (reference sequence). CDR3 length: 16 amino acids. V was shortened by 6 bases and J by 4 bases, with 18 bases between the two germline ends. The CDR3 is CASSLGLESVTGELFF. The CDR3 region has the DNA TGTGCCAGCAGTCTCGGTCTAGAGTCGGTCACCGGGGAGCTGTTTTTT. The full variable domain, rest sourced from reference TRBV11-1 and TRBJ2-2, is EAEVAQSPRYKITEKSQAVAFWCDPISGHATLYWYRQILGQGPELLVQFQDESVVDDSQLPKDRFSAERLKGVDSTLKIQPAELGDSAMYLCASSLGLESVTGELFFGEGSRLTVL.

This chain connects TRBV28 to TRBJ2-7; tentative D call: TRBD1 (6 bases). The CDR3 is made up of 14 amino acids. Germline V gene lookup returns CDR1 MDHEN and CDR2 SYDVKM. Deletions cut 5 bases from V and 4 bases from J, with 15 bases between. This CDR3 reads CASSLPGQQYEQYF. Here the CDR3 DNA reads TGTGCCAGCAGTCTACCGGGACAACAATACGAGCAGTACTTC.

The chain is built from TRBV4-1 and TRBJ2-1, with 7 bases identical to TRBD2. CDR3 length: 18 amino acids. Germline CDR1 and CDR2: MGHRA and YSYEKL. V lost 3 bases to trimming and J lost 1 base; unmatched junction nucleotides: 12. This chain's CDR3 is CASSHTDLSGASYNEQFF. The CDR3 DNA sequence: TGCGCCAGCAGCCACACCGACTTAAGCGGGGCGTCCTACAATGAGCAGTTCTTC.

Only a few counts were recorded for this clone. V is TRBV18 and J is TRBJ1-1; 7 positions match TRBD1. Per germline, CDR1 KGHSH and CDR2 LQKENI. The junction had 12 bases not matched to a gene; V was cut back by 5 bases and J by 0 bases. The CDR3 totals 17 residues. The CDR3 nucleotides read TGTGCCAGCTCATCCTACGAAACAGGGGTGTTGAACACTGAAGCTTTCTTT. Protein sequence: CASSSYETGVLNTEAFF.

The CDR3 sequence: CASIPGERTEAFF. In DNA form, the CDR3 reads TGTGCCAGTATCCCCGGAGAGAGGACTGAAGCTTTCTTT. The rearrangement links TRBV19 to TRBJ1-1; D not certain. This CDR3 is built from 13 residues. Trimming took 7 bases from V and 5 from J, leaving 14 bases between them. The germline gives CDR1 LNHDA, CDR2 SQIVND (reference sequence).

The chain recombines TRBV7-8 with TRBJ2-3, with 7 bases fitting TRBD1. This CDR3 is built from 17 residues. The germline V gene encodes CDR1 SGHVS and CDR2 FQNEAQ. J gave up 3 bases and V 2 bases, and 11 bases lay outside the gene matches. The CDR3 loop reads CASSLKGVDRDTDTQYF. The CDR3 nucleotides read TGTGCCAGCAGCTTAAAAGGGGTCGACAGGGATACAGATACGCAGTATTTT. Supplemented by reference TRBV7-8 and TRBJ2-3, the full variable domain reads GAGVSQSPRYKVAKRGQDVALRCDPISGHVSLFWYQQALGQGPEFLTYFQNEAQLDKSGLPSDRFFAERPEGSVSTLKIQRTQQEDSAVYLCASSLKGVDRDTDTQYFGPGTRLTVL.

This clone was detected a few times. V usage is TRBV29-1 and J usage is TRBJ1-1, with D perhaps matching TRBD1 (5 bases). Between the trimmed V and J ends, which lost 4 bases and 5 bases, there was a span of 20 bases. The CDR3 has 15 amino acids. The germline CDR1 and CDR2 sequences are SQVTM and ANQGSEA. CDR3 nucleotide sequence: TGCAGCGTTGTTGGTCTCCCAGGGACGAGTACTGAAGCTTTCTTT. Its protein product is CSVVGLPGTSTEAFF.

There are a few counts of this clone. This chain connects TRBV5-4 to TRBJ2-3; the match to TRBD1 covers 8 bases. The V gene's germline CDR1 is SGHNT and CDR2 YYREEE (reference sequence). V shed 4 bases, J shed 2 bases, and the junction held 6 bases outside the gene matches. The length of the CDR3 is 15 residues. The CDR3 sequence is CASSHSDRATDTQYF. The CDR3 DNA sequence: TGTGCCAGCAGCCATTCGGACAGGGCCACAGATACGCAGTATTTT.

This clone turned up a few times. The chain joins TRBV13 to TRBJ1-2; 9 bases fit TRBD1. Germline CDR1 is PRHDT and CDR2 is FYEKMQ (reference sequence). The CDR3 has 15 amino acids. V was pared by 3 bases and J by 4 bases, with 6 bases of the junction left unmatched. CDR3 in amino acids: CASSFRDREPYGYTF. As DNA, the CDR3 is TGTGCCAGCAGCTTCCGGGACAGGGAACCCTATGGCTACACCTTC.

This clone was detected a few times. This chain connects TRBV7-3 to TRBJ2-2; 7 bases are shared with TRBD1. V gave up 5 bases and J gave up 10 bases; unmatched junction bases: 7. The CDR3 loop spans 13 amino acids. Germline CDR1 and CDR2: SGHTA and FQGTGA. This CDR3 reads CASSPDRPKELFF. DNA for the CDR3: TGTGCCAGCAGCCCGGACAGGCCTAAGGAGCTGTTTTTT.

V usage is TRBV28 and J usage is TRBJ2-5; D remains unclear. The CDR3 is 14 amino acids. Germline V gene lookup returns CDR1 MDHEN and CDR2 SYDVKM. V lost 5 bases, J lost 0 bases, and 10 bases lay in between. This CDR3 reads CASSPVRDQETQYF. The CDR3 DNA follows: TGTGCCAGCAGTCCCGTACGGGACCAAGAGACCCAGTACTTC.

V is TRBV15 and J is TRBJ2-7; 7 nucleotides agree with TRBD2. Germline values: CDR1 LNHNV, CDR2 YYDKDF (reference sequence). The CDR3 runs 13 residues. The V and J ends lost 8 bases and 3 bases, in that order; junction bases with no gene match: 7. The CDR3, as DNA: TGTGCCACCCGGGGAGGGGCCAGCTACGAGCAGTACTTC. It yields the protein CATRGGASYEQYF.

This chain uses TRBV6-5 with TRBJ2-7; D remains ambiguous. Germline V lookup: CDR1 MNHEY, CDR2 SVGAGI. The CDR3 has 13 amino acids. V was cut by 2 bases and J by 4 bases, with 9 bases left in between. CDR3 protein: CASSYASTYEQYF. Here the CDR3 DNA reads TGTGCCAGCAGTTACGCTAGTACGTACGAGCAGTACTTC.

This clone has just a few counts. This sequence joins TRBV2 and TRBJ1-2; 7 positions agree with TRBD1. V was clipped by 4 bases and J by 4 bases; unmatched bases: 6. CDR1 and CDR2 from the germline V gene are SNHLY and FYNNEI. The CDR3 spans 14 residues. Here the CDR3 DNA reads TGTGCCAGCAGTGGGCCGGGACAGATCTATGGCTACACCTTC. The encoded protein is CASSGPGQIYGYTF.

The CDR3 is CASSLAGDGRYEQYF. In DNA, the CDR3 is TGTGCCAGCAGCTTAGCGGGGGACGGCCGGTACGAGCAGTACTTC. This chain joins TRBV7-9 and TRBJ2-7; perhaps D is TRBD1 or TRBD2 (5 bases each). Trimming took 0 bases from V and 4 from J, leaving 13 bases between them. Germline CDR1 is SEHNR and CDR2 is FQNEAQ (reference sequence). The CDR3 has 15 amino acids.

The chain uses TRBV7-8 and TRBJ1-5; 7 positions agree with TRBD1. Trimming took 5 bases from V and 6 from J; bases not matched to a gene: 7. Germline V gene sequence: CDR1 SGHVS, CDR2 FQNEAQ. The CDR3 is made up of 14 amino acids. The CDR3 sequence is CASSARDSSQPQHF. For the CDR3, the DNA is TGTGCCAGCAGCGCCCGGGACAGTAGTCAGCCCCAGCATTTT. Looking up the rest from reference TRBV7-8 and TRBJ1-5 gives the full variable domain: GAGVSQSPRYKVAKRGQDVALRCDPISGHVSLFWYQQALGQGPEFLTYFQNEAQLDKSGLPSDRFFAERPEGSVSTLKIQRTQQEDSAVYLCASSARDSSQPQHFGDGTRLSIL.

The J gene is TRBJ1-2, the V gene TRBV7-8; D perhaps matches TRBD1 (6 bases). V shed 4 bases and J shed 4 bases, with 16 bases lying between them. There are 15 residues in the CDR3. The germline CDR1 and CDR2 sequences are SGHVS and FQNEAQ. CDR3 residues: CASSSTGHGGYGYTF. The CDR3 coding sequence is TGTGCCAGCAGCTCCACAGGGCACGGGGGCTATGGCTACACCTTC.

The chain has TRBV10-3 and TRBJ1-4; TRBD1 might be the D (5 bases). V lost 3 bases and J lost 4, with 12 bases in between. This CDR3 spans 15 amino acids. CDR1 and CDR2 from the germline V gene are ENHRY and SYGVKD. The CDR3 nucleotides read TGTGCCATCAGTGACCCGACAGTTCTTAATGAAAAACTGTTTTTT. Its translation is CAISDPTVLNEKLFF.

This chain joins TRBV14 and TRBJ2-2; 8 bases align to TRBD1. Germline values: CDR1 SGHDN, CDR2 FVKESK. The ends lost 5 bases at V and 5 bases at J; junction bases unmatched: 7. The CDR3 extends over 15 amino acids. CDR3 bases: TGTGCCAGCAGCATACGACAGGGGCGAACCGGGGAGCTGTTTTTT. Translated, it gives CASSIRQGRTGELFF.

The chain is built from TRBV14 and TRBJ2-2; D ambiguous. The CDR3 runs 16 residues. Trimming removed 0 bases from V and 9 bases from J, with 17 bases in between. Looked up from germline, CDR1 is SGHDN and CDR2 is FVKESK. The CDR3 loop is CASSQEARSMPRELFF. The CDR3 coding sequence is TGTGCCAGCAGCCAAGAAGCCCGCTCCATGCCCCGGGAGCTGTTTTTT.

In its sample, this clone was seen a few times. DNA of the CDR3: TGTGCCAGCAGCTATGGACAGCTTTACAATGAGCAGTTCTTC. Translated, it gives CASSYGQLYNEQFF. The chain couples TRBV6-5 to TRBJ2-1; a possible D gene is TRBD1 (6 bases). The V end was cut by 6 bases, the J end by 4 bases, with 13 bases between. CDR1 and CDR2 (germline): MNHEY, SVGAGI. This CDR3 comprises 14 residues.

Points on this clone: One end of the junction does not line up with germline, which may come from a read error. The chain recombines TRBV7-7 with TRBJ2-7; D might be TRBD2 (5 bases). The CDR3 has 13 residues. CDR1 SSHAT and CDR2 FNYEAQ come from the germline V gene (reference sequence). CDR3 nucleotides: TGTGCTAGCAGCTTAGCGATGTCCGACGAGCAGTACTTC. Its translation is CASSLAMSDEQYF.

This clone was recorded a few times. CDR3 residues: CASSLDLFAGETQYF. In DNA form, the CDR3 reads TGTGCCAGCAGCTTGGATCTATTCGCCGGGGAGACCCAGTACTTC. The genes are TRBV5-4 and TRBJ2-5; no firm D call. In germline, CDR1 is SGHNT, CDR2 YYREEE (reference sequence). Trimming took off 0 bases at V and 5 bases at J, with 14 bases between the two ends. This CDR3 contains 15 residues.

This clone showed up just a few times. The rearrangement joins TRBV15 to TRBJ1-6, with D hard to call. Per the germline V gene, CDR1 is LNHNV and CDR2 is YYDKDF (reference sequence). CDR3 size: 16 residues. V lost 0 bases, J lost 7 bases, and 13 bases lay in between. CDR3 region: CATSREYGSVNSPLHF. CDR3 DNA sequence: TGTGCCACCAGCAGAGAATACGGGAGCGTAAATTCACCCCTCCACTTT.

This clone has only a few counts. This chain uses TRBV2 with TRBJ2-7; tentatively, D is TRBD1 (7 bases). CDR1 and CDR2 from the germline V gene are SNHLY and FYNNEI. V was pared by 7 bases and J by 9 bases, with 22 bases between. This CDR3 has 14 residues. CDR3 sequence reads: CASTKIEEGAWQYF. The CDR3 DNA reads as TGTGCCAGCACCAAAATCGAGGAGGGGGCTTGGCAGTACTTC.

In this sample, this clone turned up a few times. V and J are TRBV6-6 and TRBJ2-7; perhaps TRBD2 as D (6 bases). The ends were cut back, 4 bases at V and 1 base at J, with 8 bases in the middle. Germline CDR1 and CDR2: MNHNY and SVGAGI (reference sequence). The length of the CDR3 is 13 residues. Written as DNA, the CDR3 is TGTGCCAGCAGTTGGGGGGAGTCCTACGAGCAGTACTTC. Amino acid sequence: CASSWGESYEQYF.

This clone was seen a few times. The chain joins TRBV28 to TRBJ1-4, with a tentative D call TRBD1 (5 bases). Trimming took 10 bases from V and 7 from J, leaving 16 bases between them. The CDR3 length is 13 residues. Germline CDR1 MDHEN, CDR2 SYDVKM. CDR3 amino acids: CATRGGAGEKLFF. The CDR3 DNA reads TGTGCCACCCGGGGGGGAGCTGGTGAAAAACTGTTTTTT.